This paragraph reports one TCR beta chain. The data are from a study of blood T cell repertoires in COVID-19. The assay was immunoSEQ multiplex PCR, and TCRdb's table has in-frame clones only and misses some. The sample includes 70,000 to 95,000 clones, almost 90% seen only once; the top ten take 7.5% to 9.5%. V shed 5 bases and J shed 5 bases, with 12 bases lying between them. Germline V gene lookup returns CDR1 SEHNR and CDR2 FQNEAQ (reference sequence). The CDR3 loop spans 13 amino acids. V is TRBV7-9 and J is TRBJ2-5; a weak D match, TRBD2 (5 bases). The sequence came from a woman in her seventies with acute or convalescent COVID-19. Sequenced sample: peripheral blood. CDR3 DNA sequence: TGTGCCAGCAGCGGCAATCCGGGGGAGACCCAGTACTTC. Translated: CASSGNPGETQYF.